Shown below are 6 T cell receptor beta chains from a single sample sequenced in a study of T cells after yellow fever vaccination. From the 5' RACE reads, TCRdb called clonotypes with MiXCR, one entry per CDR3 protein. Of 100,000 to 150,000 distinct CDR3 sequences listed, roughly 15% were seen once; the top ten hold 43%. Here the sequenced sample was CD8+ T cells sorted from PBMCs, taken 5 days after the yellow fever booster vaccination. The origin of the receptors is a man younger than 35 who received the YFV17D yellow fever vaccine.

The genes are TRBV6-6 and TRBJ2-3; 12 nucleotides agree with TRBD2. This CDR3 has 16 amino acids. Trimming at V came to 2 bases and at J to 3 bases, leaving 3 bases not matched to a gene. Germline-derived CDR1 and CDR2 are MNHNY and SVGAGI (reference sequence). DNA for the CDR3: TGTGCCAGCAGTTACAGTCTAGCGGGGGGGACAGATACGCAGTATTTT. Protein product: CASSYSLAGGTDTQYF.

V and J are TRBV20-1 and TRBJ1-2, with 10 bases lining up with TRBD1. The CDR3 has 15 amino acids. The junction had 10 bases not matched to a gene; V was cut back by 5 bases and J by 4 bases. Germline CDR1 is DFQATT and CDR2 is SNEGSKA (reference sequence). The CDR3 reads CSAPSGTGDGYGYTF. In DNA form, the CDR3 reads TGCAGTGCTCCGTCAGGGACAGGGGACGGCTATGGCTACACCTTC.

In this sample, this clonotype turned up a few times. This chain links TRBV27 with TRBJ1-1; 9 nucleotides match TRBD1. This CDR3 comprises 13 residues. V dropped 6 bases and J dropped 4; count of bases not matched to a gene: 3. Germline V gene sequence: CDR1 MNHEY, CDR2 SMNVEV (reference sequence). CDR3 residues: CASRDRGATEAFF. CDR3 nucleotide sequence: TGTGCCAGCAGAGACAGGGGGGCCACTGAAGCTTTCTTT.

This clonotype has a handful of counts. The chain combines TRBV29-1 with TRBJ2-5, with D perhaps matching TRBD2 (6 bases). V lost 3 bases and J 1 base, leaving 9 bases between the germline ends. Germline V CDR1 and CDR2: SQVTM, ANQGSEA. This CDR3 spans 13 amino acids. The DNA for the CDR3 is TGCAGCGTTGAGCGGGACTCCCAAGAGACCCAGTACTTC. Protein product: CSVERDSQETQYF. Together with reference TRBV29-1 and TRBJ2-5, the CDR3 gives the full variable domain: SAVISQKPSRDICQRGTSLTIQCQVDSQVTMMFWYRQQPGQSLTLIATANQGSEATYESGFVIDKFPISRPNLTFSTLTVSNMSPEDSSIYLCSVERDSQETQYFGPGTRLLVL.

The chain is built from TRBV3-1 and TRBJ2-2; D ambiguous. The CDR3 totals 17 residues. Germline CDR1 is LGHDT and CDR2 is YNNKEL (reference sequence). V lost 1 base and J 3 bases, leaving 15 bases between the germline ends. The CDR3 spells CASSQGEVIGYTGELFF. DNA of the CDR3: TGTGCCAGCAGCCAAGGGGAAGTGATTGGGTACACCGGGGAGCTGTTTTTT.

The chain carries TRBV7-9 and TRBJ2-1; 7 nucleotides match TRBD2. CDR1 is SEHNR, CDR2 FQNEAQ, per germline (reference sequence). With 5 bases clipped from V and 4 bases from J, the junction kept 11 bases outside the gene matches. The length of the CDR3 is 16 residues. The CDR3 DNA reads as TGTGCCAGCAGCCGAGGGGCAAGCGGGGCTTACAATGAGCAGTTCTTC. Amino acid sequence: CASSRGASGAYNEQFF.